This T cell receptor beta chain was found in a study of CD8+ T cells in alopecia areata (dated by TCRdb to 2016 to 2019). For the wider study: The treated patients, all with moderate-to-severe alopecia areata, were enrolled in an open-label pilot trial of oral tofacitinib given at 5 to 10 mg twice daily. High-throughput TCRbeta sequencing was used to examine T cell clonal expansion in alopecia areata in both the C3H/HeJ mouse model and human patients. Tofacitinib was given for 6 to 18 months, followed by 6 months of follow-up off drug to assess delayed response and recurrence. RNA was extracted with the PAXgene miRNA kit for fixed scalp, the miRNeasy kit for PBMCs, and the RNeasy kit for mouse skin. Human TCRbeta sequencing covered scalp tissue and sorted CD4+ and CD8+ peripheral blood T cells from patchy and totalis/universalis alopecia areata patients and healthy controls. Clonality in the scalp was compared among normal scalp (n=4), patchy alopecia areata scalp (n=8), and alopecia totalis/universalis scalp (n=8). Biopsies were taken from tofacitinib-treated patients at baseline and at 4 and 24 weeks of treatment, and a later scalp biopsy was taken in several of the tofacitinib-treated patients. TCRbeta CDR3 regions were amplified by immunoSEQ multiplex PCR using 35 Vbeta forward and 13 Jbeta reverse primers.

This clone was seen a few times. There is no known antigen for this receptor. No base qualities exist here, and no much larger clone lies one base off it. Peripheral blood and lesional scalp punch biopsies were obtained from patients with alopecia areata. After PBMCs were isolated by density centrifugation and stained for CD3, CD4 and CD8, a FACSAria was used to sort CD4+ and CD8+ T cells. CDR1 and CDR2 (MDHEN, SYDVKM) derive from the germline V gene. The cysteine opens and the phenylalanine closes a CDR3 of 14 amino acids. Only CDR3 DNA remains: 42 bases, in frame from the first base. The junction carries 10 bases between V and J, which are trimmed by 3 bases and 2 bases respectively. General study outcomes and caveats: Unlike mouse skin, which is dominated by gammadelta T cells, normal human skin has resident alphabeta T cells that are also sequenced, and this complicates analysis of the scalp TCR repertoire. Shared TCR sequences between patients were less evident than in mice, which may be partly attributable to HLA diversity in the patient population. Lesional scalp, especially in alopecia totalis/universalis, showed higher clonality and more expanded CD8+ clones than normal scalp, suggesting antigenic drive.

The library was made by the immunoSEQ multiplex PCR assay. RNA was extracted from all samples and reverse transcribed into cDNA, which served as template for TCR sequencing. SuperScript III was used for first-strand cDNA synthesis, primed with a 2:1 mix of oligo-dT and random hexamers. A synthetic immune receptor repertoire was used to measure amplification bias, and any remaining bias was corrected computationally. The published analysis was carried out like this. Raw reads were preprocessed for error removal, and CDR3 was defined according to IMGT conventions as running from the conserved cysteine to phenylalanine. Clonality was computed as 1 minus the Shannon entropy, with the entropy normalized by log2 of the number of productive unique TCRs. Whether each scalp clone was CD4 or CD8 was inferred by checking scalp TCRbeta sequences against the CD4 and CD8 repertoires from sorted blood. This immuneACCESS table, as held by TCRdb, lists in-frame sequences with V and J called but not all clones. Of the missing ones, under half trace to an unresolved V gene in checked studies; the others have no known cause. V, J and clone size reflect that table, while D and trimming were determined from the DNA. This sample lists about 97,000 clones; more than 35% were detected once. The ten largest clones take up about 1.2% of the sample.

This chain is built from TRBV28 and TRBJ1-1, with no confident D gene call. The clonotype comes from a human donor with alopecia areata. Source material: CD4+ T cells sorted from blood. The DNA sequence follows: TGTGCCAGCAGTTTCGGGTATGGTAACACTGAAGCTTTCTTT. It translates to CASSFGYGNTEAFF.